This TCR beta chain was recorded in a study of T cell responses to AZD1222 COVID-19 vaccine. General study findings and limits: Spike-specific TCR depth and breadth grew after two AZD1222 doses. Repertoire samples came only from after the peak T cell response. Donor demographics were predominantly white British with a female majority; clonal diversity may be underestimated. The reported proportion of spike-specific TCRs targeting unmutated variant regions was nearly half.

For this clone: Its antigen is not identified.

Assay: immunoSEQ multiplex PCR; the TCRdb copy retains only in-frame clones and omits some. The sample shows about 63,000 clones, 65% to 90% of them seen only once. This CDR3 is built from 17 residues. Germline-derived CDR1 and CDR2 are LGHDT and YNNKEL (reference sequence). Trimming took off 1 base at V and 1 base at J, with 17 bases between the two ends. This specimen consisted of peripheral blood, obtained on day 0 of AZD1222 vaccination. The chain couples TRBV3-1 (or the pseudogene TRBV3-2) to TRBJ2-7, with D maybe TRBD1 (6 bases). The TCR comes from an adult in good health. The CDR3: CASSQVRHRASSYEQYF. The CDR3, as DNA: TGTGCCAGCAGCCAAGTCCGGCACAGGGCTTCTTCCTACGAGCAGTACTTC.